The 20 T cell receptor beta chains given below trace back to one sample, sequenced in a study of CD8+ T cells in alopecia areata. RNA was isolated and reverse transcribed to cDNA, the sequencing template. Method: immunoSEQ multiplex PCR; TCRdb's copy keeps in-frame clones and lacks some. The sample contains about 97,000 clones, 50% to 60% of which appear only once. The treatment: oral pan-JAK inhibitor, 5-10 mg twice daily. The sequenced sample was CD8+ T cells sorted from blood, obtained at approximately week 55, from a patient treated with tofacitinib. These receptors came from a human donor with alopecia areata.

The V gene is TRBV2, the J gene TRBJ2-5; perhaps TRBD2 as D (5 bases). CDR3 size: 12 residues. Trimming took 2 bases from V and 13 from J, leaving 14 bases between them. The germline CDR1 and CDR2 sequences are SNHLY and FYNNEI. This chain's CDR3 is CASSESLLGPYF. As DNA, the CDR3 is TGTGCCAGCAGTGAAAGCTTACTAGGCCCGTACTTC.

This clone showed up just once. V usage is TRBV5-1 and J usage is TRBJ2-2; the D gene is possibly TRBD2 (5 bases). This CDR3 spans 17 amino acids. CDR1 and CDR2 (germline): SGHRS, YFSETQ. V lost 3 bases and J lost 1, with 16 bases in between. The CDR3 reads CASSSPLRAMNTGELFF. The CDR3, as DNA: TGCGCCAGCAGCTCCCCGTTGAGGGCCATGAACACCGGGGAGCTGTTTTTT.

The chain has TRBV29-1 and TRBJ1-2, with unresolved D. Germline-derived CDR1 and CDR2 are SQVTM and ANQGSEA. V shed 3 bases and J shed 8 bases, with 10 bases lying between them. This CDR3 has 11 residues. DNA for the CDR3: TGCAGCGTTGACGAGTTTCCAGGCTACACCTTC. Amino acid sequence: CSVDEFPGYTF.

V gene TRBV13 combines with J gene TRBJ2-5; 7 bases match TRBD2. This CDR3 spans 15 amino acids. J lost 5 bases, V lost 3 bases, and 9 bases had no gene match. Per the germline V gene, CDR1 is PRHDT and CDR2 is FYEKMQ (reference sequence). The CDR3 region is CASSFATSSSETQYF. DNA for the CDR3: TGTGCCAGCAGCTTTGCGACTAGCTCATCGGAGACCCAGTACTTC.

In its sample, this clone was seen once. The CDR3 spells CASGVGSGANVLTF. CDR3 bases: TGTGCCAGCGGGGTGGGCTCTGGGGCCAACGTCCTGACTTTC. The rearrangement links TRBV27 to TRBJ2-6; no reliable D call. This CDR3 is built from 14 residues. The V and J ends lost 8 bases and 0 bases respectively, with 8 bases between them. Germline V gene sequence: CDR1 MNHEY, CDR2 SMNVEV (reference sequence).

The chain is built from TRBV7-9 and TRBJ2-7, with TRBD1 matching over 11 bases. Germline V gives CDR1 SEHNR, CDR2 FQNEAQ (reference sequence). The CDR3 extends over 15 amino acids. J lost 2 bases, V lost 9 bases, and 9 bases had no gene match. The CDR3 here is CASERDRGTPYEQYF. CDR3 nucleotide sequence: TGTGCCAGTGAAAGGGACAGGGGGACCCCCTACGAGCAGTACTTC.

This sequence joins TRBV6-1 and TRBJ1-2, with D possibly matching TRBD1 (6 bases). The germline V gene encodes CDR1 MNHNS and CDR2 SASEGT. This CDR3 has 13 amino acids. The V gene lost 8 bases and the J gene lost 4 bases, with 14 bases spanning the gap. In nucleotides, the CDR3 is TGTGCCAGCTTCGGGGGCATGGGCTATGGCTACACCTTC. Translated: CASFGGMGYGYTF.

The rearrangement uses TRBV7-9 and TRBJ1-6, with 7 bases matching TRBD1. V lost 3 bases to trimming and J lost 7 bases; unmatched junction nucleotides: 9. The CDR3 consists of 16 residues. The germline CDR1 and CDR2 sequences are SEHNR and FQNEAQ (reference sequence). CDR3 protein: CASSLTGTQGNSPLHF. The CDR3 DNA is TGTGCCAGCAGCTTGACAGGGACACAGGGGAATTCACCCCTCCACTTT.

This clone was detected ten times or more. Distinct nucleotide sequences in the sample also encode this CDR3. V and J are TRBV7-2 and TRBJ1-1; 7 nucleotides align to TRBD1. The CDR3 runs to 12 residues. Losses at the gene ends were 5 bases for V and 8 bases for J; bases not matched to a gene: 5. Per the germline V gene, CDR1 is SGHTA and CDR2 is FQGNSA. CDR3 amino acids: CASSPWTGEAFF. DNA for the CDR3: TGTGCCAGCAGCCCCTGGACAGGAGAAGCTTTCTTT. Together with reference TRBV7-2 and TRBJ1-1, the CDR3 gives the full variable domain: GAGVSQSPSNKVTEKGKDVELRCDPISGHTALYWYRQSLGQGLEFLIYFQGNSAPDKSGLPSDRFSAERTGGSVSTLTIQRTQQEDSAVYLCASSPWTGEAFFGQGTRLTVV.

V and J are TRBV6-6 and TRBJ2-2; 8 nucleotides line up with TRBD2. V gave up 7 bases and J gave up 4 bases; unmatched junction bases: 8. There are 15 residues in the CDR3. The germline V gene has CDR1 MNHNY and CDR2 SVGAGI (reference sequence). The CDR3 here is CASTLTGGPTGELFF. For the CDR3, the DNA is TGTGCCAGCACCCTGACGGGGGGGCCCACCGGGGAGCTGTTTTTT.

This clone was detected a few times. The chain is built from TRBV20-1 and TRBJ2-3, with D possibly being TRBD2 (5 bases). Trimming took 6 bases from V and 12 from J, leaving 7 bases between them. The CDR3 runs to 8 residues. Germline CDR1 and CDR2: DFQATT and SNEGSKA (reference sequence). CDR3 DNA sequence: TGCAGTGCAGAGGGACAGTATTTT. Translated, it gives CSAEGQYF.

The chain uses TRBV2 and TRBJ1-6, with 9 bases that match TRBD1. The trim removed 8 bases at V and 7 bases at J, leaving 6 bases unmatched. CDR3 length: 14 residues. Germline V lookup: CDR1 SNHLY, CDR2 FYNNEI. The CDR3 DNA reads TGTGCCAGCGGGGACAGGGAGGAAAATTCACCCCTCCACTTT. Translating gives CASGDREENSPLHF. The full variable domain, its missing parts supplied by reference TRBV2 and TRBJ1-6, is EPEVTQTPSHQVTQMGQEVILRCVPISNHLYFYWYRQILGQKVEFLVSFYNNEISEKSEIFDDQFSVERPDGSNFTLKIRSTKLEDSAMYFCASGDREENSPLHFGNGTRLTVT.

V and J are TRBV13 and TRBJ2-7; D remains unclear. This CDR3 has 15 residues. Germline CDR1 reads PRHDT; CDR2 reads FYEKMQ (reference sequence). The germline V and J ends were trimmed by 4 bases and 2 bases, with 15 bases remaining between them. CDR3 loop: CASSSLPEAPYEQYF. In DNA form, the CDR3 reads TGTGCCAGCAGCTCGCTCCCCGAGGCCCCCTACGAGCAGTACTTC.

This chain connects TRBV7-9 to TRBJ2-5; D might be TRBD1 (6 bases). CDR1 and CDR2 from the germline V gene are SEHNR and FQNEAQ (reference sequence). V was pared by 3 bases and J by 1 base, with 9 bases between. There are 14 residues in the CDR3. CDR3 protein: CASSFTGLQETQYF. The CDR3 region has the DNA TGTGCCAGCAGCTTCACAGGGCTCCAAGAGACCCAGTACTTC.

The chain uses TRBV2 and TRBJ2-5, with D hard to call. The ends were cut back, 3 bases at V and 5 bases at J, with 4 bases in the middle. From germline, CDR1 is SNHLY and CDR2 FYNNEI. The CDR3 has 11 residues. This chain's CDR3 is CASSEVETQYF. Here the CDR3 DNA reads TGTGCCAGCAGTGAGGTCGAGACCCAGTACTTC.

This clone came up once. The chain employs TRBV19 and TRBJ2-6; D is perhaps TRBD1 (5 bases). The V gene lost 6 bases and the J gene lost 3 bases, with 9 bases spanning the gap. The germline V gene has CDR1 LNHDA and CDR2 SQIVND (reference sequence). The length of the CDR3 is 14 residues. As DNA, the CDR3 is TGTGCCAGTAGGCAGGGAAGTGGGGCCAACGTCCTGACTTTC. Translating it yields CASRQGSGANVLTF.

The genes are TRBV7-9 and TRBJ1-4; the D gene is possibly TRBD1 (5 bases). V lost 4 bases and J lost 10, with 22 bases in between. This CDR3 comprises 16 residues. The germline CDR1 and CDR2 sequences are SEHNR and FQNEAQ (reference sequence). The CDR3 DNA sequence: TGTGCCAGCAGCTATGACCCGGGGCCGGAAAGGGGAAAACTGTTTTTT. This gives the protein CASSYDPGPERGKLFF.

The V gene is TRBV15, the J gene TRBJ2-7; D remains ambiguous. Germline CDR1 is LNHNV and CDR2 is YYDKDF (reference sequence). The V gene lost 2 bases and the J gene lost 3 bases, with 11 bases spanning the gap. The CDR3 runs to 14 residues. CDR3 in DNA: TGTGCCACCAGCAGACCGATACAAGGCTACGAGCAGTACTTC. Its translation: CATSRPIQGYEQYF.

The V call is TRBV2, the J call TRBJ2-1; D unclear. The CDR3 is 14 amino acids. The germline V gene encodes CDR1 SNHLY and CDR2 FYNNEI. V was pared by 7 bases and J by 6 bases, with 16 bases between. CDR3 region: CASIGRRSPNEQFF. CDR3 in DNA: TGTGCCAGCATCGGGCGTAGATCGCCCAATGAGCAGTTCTTC.

The rearrangement links TRBV13 to TRBJ2-1, with 7 bases identical to TRBD1. J gave up 7 bases and V 6 bases, and 9 bases lay outside the gene matches. There are 14 residues in the CDR3. Germline V CDR1 and CDR2: PRHDT, FYEKMQ (reference sequence). CDR3 protein: CASSYRGQGNEQFF. The DNA for the CDR3 is TGTGCCAGCAGTTATAGGGGGCAGGGTAATGAGCAGTTCTTC.